The next 4 T cell receptor beta chains were all read from a single sample in a study of T cells in Graves' hyperthyroidism and ophthalmopathy. RNA transcripts were the template for amplifying TCR beta CDR3 regions. The HTBI primer set was used in a first-round RT-PCR of the TCR CDR3. TCRdb recomputed calls from the multiplex PCR reads with MiXCR, one row per CDR3 protein. Among roughly 170,000 distinct CDR3 sequences listed, more than 15% were seen once. Sequencing was done on a sample of blood. These receptors all come from a woman in her forties or fifties with Graves' hyperthyroidism.

The table lists this clonotype with many counts. The chain has TRBV24-1 and TRBJ2-1, with D hard to call. This CDR3 contains 13 residues. Trimming pared 12 bases from V and 0 bases from J, leaving 11 bases between. The germline V gene encodes CDR1 KGHDR and CDR2 SFDVKD. The CDR3, as DNA: TGTGCCCGCCCGGAAAGCTCCTACAATGAGCAGTTCTTC. It is translated as CARPESSYNEQFF.

There are many counts of this clonotype. The chain couples TRBV10-3 to TRBJ2-7; 8 positions agree with TRBD1. Germline V gives CDR1 ENHRY, CDR2 SYGVKD. The CDR3 extends over 14 amino acids. V shed 6 bases, J shed 3 bases, and the junction held 7 bases outside the gene matches. The CDR3 spells CAISPTGDLYEQYF. DNA of the CDR3: TGTGCCATCAGCCCGACAGGGGACCTCTACGAGCAGTACTTC.

The V call is TRBV27, the J call TRBJ1-2; 10 bases are a match to TRBD1. Trimming removed 6 bases from V and 0 bases from J; junction bases left unmatched: 10. The CDR3 length is 17 residues. CDR1 is MNHEY and CDR2 is SMNVEV in the germline V gene (reference sequence). This CDR3 reads CASSPRTGGYSNYGYTF. Here the CDR3 DNA reads TGTGCCAGCAGCCCGAGGACAGGGGGATACTCTAACTATGGCTACACCTTC.

This clonotype was observed a few times. At one end, the junction sequence differs from germline, possibly due to a read error. The chain has TRBV30 and TRBJ1-1; the D is unclear. The CDR3 covers 13 residues. CDR1 is GTSNPN and CDR2 is SVGIG in the germline V gene (reference sequence). The CDR3: CAWRPGKGTEAFF. The CDR3 bases are TGTGCTTGGAGACCAGGCAAGGGCACTGAAGCTTTCTTT.